What follows are 23 T cell receptor beta chains derived from one specimen sequenced in a study of STAT5B mutations in CD4+ large granular lymphocyte leukemia. The assay was immunoSEQ multiplex PCR, and TCRdb's table has in-frame clones only and misses some. The table lists about 10,000 clones, about 80% of them singletons. Sequenced material: PBMCs. The receptors were sampled from a man in his fifties or sixties with CD4+ T-cell large granular lymphocyte leukemia.

The J gene is TRBJ1-5, the V gene TRBV21-1; the table assigns TRBD1, which was not confirmed against the DNA. TRBV21-1 is recorded as a pseudogene. The CDR3 length is 17 residues. CDR3 in DNA: TGTGCCAGCAGCAAAGGATGGGTCGGCACAGTCAATCAGCCCCAGCATTTT. Protein sequence: CASSKGWVGTVNQPQHF.

This rearrangement joins TRBV28 to TRBJ1-6, with 7 bases identical to TRBD1. V shed 7 bases, J shed 7 bases, and the junction held 19 bases outside the gene matches. The CDR3 is 18 amino acids. Germline loops: CDR1 MDHEN, CDR2 SYDVKM. The CDR3 nucleotides read TGTGCCAGCATCACGGACAGGCCGCGTCGTCCAAACAATTCACCCCTCCACTTT. Translation: CASITDRPRRPNNSPLHF.

This clone was detected only once. V gene TRBV4-3 combines with J gene TRBJ1-2; TRBD1 might be the D (6 bases). The germline V and J ends were trimmed by 4 bases and 4 bases, with 22 bases remaining between them. Germline V gene sequence: CDR1 LGHNA, CDR2 YSLEER. This CDR3 is built from 17 residues. For the CDR3, the DNA is TGCGCCAGCAGCCCGAGAGGGGGACTAACCTACTCCTATGGCTACACCTTC. Protein product: CASSPRGGLTYSYGYTF.

The chain combines TRBV19 with TRBJ1-1, with a weak D call TRBD1 (6 bases). The CDR3 spans 16 residues. Germline V gene data show CDR1 as LNHDA and CDR2 as SQIVND (reference sequence). Trimming cost V 3 bases and J 1 base, with 15 bases left between them. The DNA for the CDR3 is TGTGCCAGTAGTATGCGGGGGCCCCGAGGGAACACTGAAGCTTTCTTT. This gives the protein CASSMRGPRGNTEAFF. The variable domain in full, completed from reference TRBV19 and TRBJ1-1, reads DGGITQSPKYLFRKEGQNVTLSCEQNLNHDAMYWYRQDPGQGLRLIYYSQIVNDFQKGDIAEGYSVSREKKESFPLTVTSAQKNPTAFYLCASSMRGPRGNTEAFFGQGTRLTVV.

This clone was recorded only once. The chain joins TRBV7-2 to TRBJ2-3; no definite D call. V was clipped by 0 bases and J by 2 bases, with 6 bases between them. Germline V gene sequence: CDR1 SGHTA, CDR2 FQGNSA. This CDR3 has 14 residues. In DNA, the CDR3 is TGTGCCAGCAGCTTAGCGATCACCACAGATACGCAGTATTTT. Translated, it gives CASSLAITTDTQYF.

This chain uses TRBV27 with TRBJ2-3; D is possibly TRBD1 (6 bases). CDR1 and CDR2 (germline): MNHEY, SMNVEV (reference sequence). The CDR3 has 18 amino acids. The germline V and J ends were trimmed by 4 bases and 2 bases, with 22 bases remaining between them. CDR3 in amino acids: CASSYGPLTGPITDTQYF. As DNA, the CDR3 is TGTGCCAGCAGTTATGGGCCCCTCACAGGGCCGATCACAGATACGCAGTATTTT.

This sequence joins TRBV9 and TRBJ2-3; D not certain. The V gene's germline CDR1 is SGDLS and CDR2 YYNGEE. V lost 3 bases, J lost 4 bases, and 9 bases lay in between. The CDR3 runs 13 residues. As DNA, the CDR3 is TGTGCCAGCAGCGCACTACTGGCAGATACGCAGTATTTT. This translates into CASSALLADTQYF. The variable domain in full, completed from reference TRBV9 and TRBJ2-3, reads DSGVTQTPKHLITATGQRVTLRCSPRSGDLSVYWYQQSLDQGLQFLIQYYNGEERAKGNILERFSAQQFPDLHSELNLSSLELGDSALYFCASSALLADTQYFGPGTRLTVL.

This clone was seen a handful of times. The J gene is TRBJ2-1, the V gene TRBV7-2; D remains unclear. Germline V gene sequence: CDR1 SGHTA, CDR2 FQGNSA. V was pared by 0 bases and J by 15 bases, with 9 bases between. The CDR3 extends over 11 amino acids. CDR3 sequence reads: CASSLAESRFF. CDR3 nucleotide sequence: TGTGCCAGCAGCTTAGCCGAATCGAGGTTCTTC.

This clone was picked up a small number of times. This chain links TRBV6-1 with TRBJ1-1; D call uncertain. The germline V gene encodes CDR1 MNHNS and CDR2 SASEGT. The V end was cut by 5 bases, the J end by 0 bases, with 13 bases between. The CDR3 has 15 amino acids. This CDR3 is CASSLYGGMNTEAFF. Written as DNA, the CDR3 is TGTGCCAGCAGTCTCTACGGAGGGATGAACACTGAAGCTTTCTTT.

This clone was seen a single time. The V call is TRBV27, the J call TRBJ2-7; 7 positions agree with TRBD1. V lost 6 bases to trimming and J lost 2 bases; unmatched junction nucleotides: 4. Germline CDR1 MNHEY, CDR2 SMNVEV (reference sequence). There are 13 residues in the CDR3. DNA for the CDR3: TGTGCCAGCAGGGGGGACAGAGCCTACGAGCAGTACTTC. Amino acids: CASRGDRAYEQYF.

The rearrangement links TRBV28 to TRBJ1-5; TRBD1 aligns across 7 bases. V dropped 6 bases and J dropped 6; count of bases not matched to a gene: 8. The germline CDR1 and CDR2 sequences are MDHEN and SYDVKM. The CDR3 has 14 amino acids. CDR3 in DNA: TGTGCCAGCAGCGCACAGGGGTTGTCTCAGCCCCAGCATTTT. Its protein is CASSAQGLSQPQHF.

CDR3 nucleotide sequence: TGTGCCAGCAGCTTAGATGGGAGCGCTCGCGATGAGCAGTTCTTC. It specifies CASSLDGSARDEQFF. The J gene is TRBJ2-1, the V gene TRBV11-3; weak D call: TRBD2 (5 bases). CDR3 size: 15 residues. V gave up 0 bases and J gave up 8 bases, with 14 bases separating them. The germline V gene encodes CDR1 SGHNT and CDR2 YENEEA.

This clone was observed a single time. The V call is TRBV27, the J call TRBJ2-1; no firm D call. Trimming removed 2 bases from V and 0 bases from J, with 8 bases in between. The CDR3 has 15 amino acids. Looked up from germline, CDR1 is MNHEY and CDR2 is SMNVEV (reference sequence). CDR3 sequence: CASSLISTSYNEQFF. The CDR3 region has the DNA TGTGCCAGCAGTTTAATCTCAACCTCCTACAATGAGCAGTTCTTC.

This clone was seen only a few times. The chain combines TRBV7-6 with TRBJ2-2; D remains unclear. Trimming removed 2 bases from V and 4 bases from J, with 2 bases in between. CDR1 and CDR2 from the germline V gene are SGHVS and FNYEAQ. The CDR3 runs 12 residues. As DNA, the CDR3 is TGTGCCAGCAGCTTACCCACCGGGGAGCTGTTTTTT. This translates into CASSLPTGELFF.

V is TRBV2 and J is TRBJ2-5; D is unresolved. Germline CDR1 is SNHLY and CDR2 is FYNNEI. There are 13 residues in the CDR3. The V gene lost 5 bases and the J gene lost 2 bases, with 9 bases spanning the gap. In DNA, the CDR3 is TGTGCCAGCAGTCCGGGCCAACAAGAGACCCAGTACTTC. This sequence encodes CASSPGQQETQYF.

The V and J genes are TRBV6-5 and TRBJ2-1; D is uncertain. Trimming left V 0 bases short and J 4 bases short, with 7 bases between. Germline V gives CDR1 MNHEY, CDR2 SVGAGI. The CDR3 covers 14 residues. Here the CDR3 DNA reads TGTGCCAGCAGTTACTCATTCGGGTACAATGAGCAGTTCTTC. This translates into CASSYSFGYNEQFF.

V is TRBV19 and J is TRBJ2-5; 8 bases match TRBD1. From germline, CDR1 is LNHDA and CDR2 SQIVND (reference sequence). The CDR3 length is 13 residues. V lost 5 bases, J lost 4 bases, and 3 bases stayed unmatched. CDR3: CASSYDRGETQYF. The CDR3 region has the DNA TGTGCCAGTAGTTACGACAGGGGAGAGACCCAGTACTTC.

The V call is TRBV28, the J call TRBJ2-7; D unresolved. Per germline, CDR1 MDHEN and CDR2 SYDVKM. Trimming stripped 6 bases from V and 6 bases from J, with 15 bases between. The CDR3 totals 13 residues. CDR3 bases: TGTGCCAGCAGCTTCGGTTGGGCCCCCGAGCAGTACTTC. This gives the protein CASSFGWAPEQYF.

The rearrangement uses TRBV28 and TRBJ1-1; 7 bases match TRBD1. Germline CDR1 MDHEN, CDR2 SYDVKM. The trim removed 4 bases at V and 10 bases at J, leaving 12 bases unmatched. This CDR3 region has 14 residues. CDR3 DNA: TGTGCCAGCAGTTCCCCCGGGCAGGGGGAGGGAGCTTTCTTT. Translation: CASSSPGQGEGAFF.

The chain joins TRBV28 to TRBJ2-1, with D unclear. The CDR3 length is 16 residues. CDR1 and CDR2 (germline): MDHEN, SYDVKM. V lost 4 bases and J 0 bases, leaving 13 bases between the germline ends. The CDR3 loop is CASSSPSGSSYNEQFF. The CDR3, as DNA: TGTGCCAGCAGTTCCCCTTCCGGAAGCTCCTACAATGAGCAGTTCTTC.

The CDR3 here is CASSLTGVEGYTF. CDR3 nucleotides: TGTGCCAGCAGCTTAACAGGGGTGGAGGGCTACACCTTC. The chain uses TRBV7-2 and TRBJ1-2; 7 bases line up with TRBD1. Losses at the gene ends were 2 bases for V and 8 bases for J; bases not matched to a gene: 5. Germline CDR1 and CDR2: SGHTA and FQGNSA. The CDR3 spans 13 residues. Full variable domain (missing parts from reference TRBV7-2 and TRBJ1-2): GAGVSQSPSNKVTEKGKDVELRCDPISGHTALYWYRQSLGQGLEFLIYFQGNSAPDKSGLPSDRFSAERTGGSVSTLTIQRTQQEDSAVYLCASSLTGVEGYTFGSGTRLTVV.

V gene TRBV9 combines with J gene TRBJ1-4; TRBD1 agrees at 7 bases. The V gene's germline CDR1 is SGDLS and CDR2 YYNGEE. The CDR3 length is 18 residues. The V and J ends lost 0 bases and 1 base, in that order; junction bases with no gene match: 9. The CDR3 DNA reads TGTGCCAGCAGCGTAGGAGCGGCAGGGGGTGGAACTAATGAAAAACTGTTTTTT. Translated, it gives CASSVGAAGGGTNEKLFF. Based on the CDR3 plus reference TRBV9 and TRBJ1-4, the full variable domain is DSGVTQTPKHLITATGQRVTLRCSPRSGDLSVYWYQQSLDQGLQFLIQYYNGEERAKGNILERFSAQQFPDLHSELNLSSLELGDSALYFCASSVGAAGGGTNEKLFFGSGTQLSVL.

The chain couples TRBV10-3 to TRBJ2-7, with TRBD1 matching over 7 bases. The CDR3 covers 15 residues. From germline, CDR1 is ENHRY and CDR2 SYGVKD. With 5 bases clipped from V and 3 bases from J, the junction kept 10 bases outside the gene matches. Here the CDR3 DNA reads TGTGCCATCAGTCCCTCGGGACAGTTGGGCTACGAGCAGTACTTC. Translating gives CAISPSGQLGYEQYF.